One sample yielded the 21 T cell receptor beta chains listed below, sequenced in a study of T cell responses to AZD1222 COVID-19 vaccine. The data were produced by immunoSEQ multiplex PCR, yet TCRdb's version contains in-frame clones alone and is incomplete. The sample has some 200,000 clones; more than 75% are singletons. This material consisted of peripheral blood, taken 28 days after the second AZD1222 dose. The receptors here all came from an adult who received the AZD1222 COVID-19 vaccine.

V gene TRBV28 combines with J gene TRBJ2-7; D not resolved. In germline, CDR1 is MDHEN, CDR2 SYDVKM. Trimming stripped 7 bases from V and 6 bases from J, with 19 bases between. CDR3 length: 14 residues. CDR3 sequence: CASISGPRWGEQYF. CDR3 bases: TGTGCCAGCATCTCCGGGCCTCGTTGGGGCGAGCAGTACTTC.

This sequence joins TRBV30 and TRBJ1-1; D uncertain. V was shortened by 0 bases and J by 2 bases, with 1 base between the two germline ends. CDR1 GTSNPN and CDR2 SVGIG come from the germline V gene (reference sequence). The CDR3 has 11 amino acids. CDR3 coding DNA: TGTGCCTGGAGTGTAAACACTGAAGCTTTCTTT. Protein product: CAWSVNTEAFF.

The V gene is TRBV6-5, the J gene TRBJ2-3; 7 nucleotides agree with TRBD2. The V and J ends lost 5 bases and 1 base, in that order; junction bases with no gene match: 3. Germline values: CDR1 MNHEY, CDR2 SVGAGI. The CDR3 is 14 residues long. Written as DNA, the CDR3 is TGTGCCAGCAGTAATCGGGAGGGCACAGATACGCAGTATTTT. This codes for CASSNREGTDTQYF.

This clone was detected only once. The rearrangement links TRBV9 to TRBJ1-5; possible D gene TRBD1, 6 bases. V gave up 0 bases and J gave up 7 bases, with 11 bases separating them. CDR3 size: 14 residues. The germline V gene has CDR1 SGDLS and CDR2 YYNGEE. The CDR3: CASSVEQGSQPQHF. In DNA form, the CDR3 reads TGTGCCAGCAGCGTAGAACAGGGAAGCCAGCCCCAGCATTTT.

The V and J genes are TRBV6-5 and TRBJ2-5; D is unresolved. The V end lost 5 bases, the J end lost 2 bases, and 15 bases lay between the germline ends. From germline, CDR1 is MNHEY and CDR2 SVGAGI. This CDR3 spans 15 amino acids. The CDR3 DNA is TGTGCCAGCAGTATTCTCCGGAGCTTTCAAGAGACCCAGTACTTC. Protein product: CASSILRSFQETQYF.

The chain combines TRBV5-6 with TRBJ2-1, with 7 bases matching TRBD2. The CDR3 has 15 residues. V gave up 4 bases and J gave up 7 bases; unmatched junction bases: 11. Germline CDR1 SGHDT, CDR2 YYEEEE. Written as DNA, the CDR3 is TGTGCCAGCAGCGAAGGTGGACTAGTCGGAAATGAGCAGTTCTTC. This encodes CASSEGGLVGNEQFF.

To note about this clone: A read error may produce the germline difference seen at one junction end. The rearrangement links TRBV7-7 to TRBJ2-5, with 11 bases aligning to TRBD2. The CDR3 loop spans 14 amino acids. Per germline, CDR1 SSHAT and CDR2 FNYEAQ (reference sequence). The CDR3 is CASSSTSGAETQYF. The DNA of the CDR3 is TGTGCTAGCAGCTCGACTAGCGGGGCAGAGACCCAGTACTTC.

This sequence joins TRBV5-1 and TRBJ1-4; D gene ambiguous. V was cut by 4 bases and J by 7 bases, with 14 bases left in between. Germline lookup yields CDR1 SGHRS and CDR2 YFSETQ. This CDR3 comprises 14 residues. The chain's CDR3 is CASSGIPGAEKLFF. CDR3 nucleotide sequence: TGCGCCAGCAGCGGCATTCCAGGAGCTGAAAAACTGTTTTTT. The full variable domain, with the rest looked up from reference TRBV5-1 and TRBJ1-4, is KAGVTQTPRYLIKTRGQQVTLSCSPISGHRSVSWYQQTPGQGLQFLFEYFSETQRNKGNFPGRFSGRQFSNSRSEMNVSTLELGDSALYLCASSGIPGAEKLFFGSGTQLSVL.

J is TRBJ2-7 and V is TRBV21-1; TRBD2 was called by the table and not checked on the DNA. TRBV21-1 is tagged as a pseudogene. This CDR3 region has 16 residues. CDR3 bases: TGTGCCAGCAGCAAAGGGCTAGCGGGAGTTTCGTACGAGCAGTACTTC. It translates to CASSKGLAGVSYEQYF.

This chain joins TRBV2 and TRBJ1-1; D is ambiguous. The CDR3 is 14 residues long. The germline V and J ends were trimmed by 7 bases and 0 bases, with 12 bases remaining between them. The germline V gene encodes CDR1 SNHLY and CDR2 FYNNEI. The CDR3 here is CASNADSLNTEAFF. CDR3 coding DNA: TGTGCCAGCAACGCGGACTCGCTGAACACTGAAGCTTTCTTT.

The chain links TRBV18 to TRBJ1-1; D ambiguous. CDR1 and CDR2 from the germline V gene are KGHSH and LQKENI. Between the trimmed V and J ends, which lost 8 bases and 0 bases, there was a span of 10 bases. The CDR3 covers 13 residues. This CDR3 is CASARGVNTEAFF. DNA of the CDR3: TGTGCCAGCGCACGCGGGGTGAACACTGAAGCTTTCTTT.

In nucleotides, the CDR3 is TGTGCCAGCATCCAAGCCAGGGGGCTGGACAATGAGCAGTTCTTC. It encodes CASIQARGLDNEQFF. The V and J genes are TRBV6-5 and TRBJ2-1; 8 bases line up with TRBD1. V was pared by 7 bases and J by 5 bases, with 10 bases of the junction left unmatched. This CDR3 has 15 amino acids. Germline loops: CDR1 MNHEY, CDR2 SVGAGI.

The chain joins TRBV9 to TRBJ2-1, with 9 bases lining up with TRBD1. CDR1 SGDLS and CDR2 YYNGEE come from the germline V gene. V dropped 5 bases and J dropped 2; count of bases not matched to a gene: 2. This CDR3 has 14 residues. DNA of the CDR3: TGTGCCAGCAGTGGGACAGGGACCTACAATGAGCAGTTCTTC. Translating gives CASSGTGTYNEQFF.

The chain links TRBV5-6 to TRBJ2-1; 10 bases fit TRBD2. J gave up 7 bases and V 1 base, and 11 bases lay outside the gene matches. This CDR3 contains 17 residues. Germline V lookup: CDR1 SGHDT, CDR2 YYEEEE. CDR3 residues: CASSLNLASGSLNEQFF. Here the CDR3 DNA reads TGTGCCAGCAGCTTGAATCTGGCTAGCGGGAGTCTTAATGAGCAGTTCTTC.

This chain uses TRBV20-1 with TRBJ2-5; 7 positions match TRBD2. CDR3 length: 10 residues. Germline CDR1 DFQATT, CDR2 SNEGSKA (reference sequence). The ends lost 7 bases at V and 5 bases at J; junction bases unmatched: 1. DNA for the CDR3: TGCAGTGGAGCGGGGGAGACCCAGTACTTC. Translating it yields CSGAGETQYF.

The CDR3 loop reads CASSISSRVDGTQYF. The CDR3 nucleotides are TGTGCCAGTAGTATCTCAAGCCGGGTGGACGGGACCCAGTACTTC. The chain has TRBV19 and TRBJ2-5; no definite D call. Germline V lookup: CDR1 LNHDA, CDR2 SQIVND (reference sequence). V was clipped by 3 bases and J by 7 bases, with 18 bases between them. CDR3 length: 15 residues.

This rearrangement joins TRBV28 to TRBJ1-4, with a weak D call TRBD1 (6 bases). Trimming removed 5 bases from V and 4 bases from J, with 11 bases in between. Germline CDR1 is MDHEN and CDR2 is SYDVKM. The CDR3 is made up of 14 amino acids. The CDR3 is CASSPQGHNEKLFF. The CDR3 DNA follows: TGTGCCAGCAGTCCACAGGGCCATAATGAAAAACTGTTTTTT.

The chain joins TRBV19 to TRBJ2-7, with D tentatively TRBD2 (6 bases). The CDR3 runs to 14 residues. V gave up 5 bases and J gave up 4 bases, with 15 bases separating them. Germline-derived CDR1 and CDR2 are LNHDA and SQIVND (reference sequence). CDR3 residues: CASSPNGGPYEQYF. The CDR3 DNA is TGTGCCAGTAGTCCAAATGGAGGGCCGTACGAGCAGTACTTC.

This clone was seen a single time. The CDR3 region has the DNA TGTGCCAGCAGCCCCATACTGGGGGGCGGTCAGCCCCAGCATTTT. This translates into CASSPILGGGQPQHF. The chain is built from TRBV6-5 and TRBJ1-5; D is perhaps TRBD1 (6 bases). The CDR3 has 15 residues. Per the germline V gene, CDR1 is MNHEY and CDR2 is SVGAGI. The germline V and J ends were trimmed by 6 bases and 6 bases, with 18 bases remaining between them.

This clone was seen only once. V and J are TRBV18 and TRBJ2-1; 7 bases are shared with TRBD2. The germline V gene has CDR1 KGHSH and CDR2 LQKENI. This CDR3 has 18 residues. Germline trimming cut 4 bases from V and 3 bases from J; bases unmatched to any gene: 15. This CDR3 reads CASSLLGTGRVNYNEQFF. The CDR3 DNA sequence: TGTGCCAGCTCACTCCTAGGGACGGGGAGGGTAAACTACAATGAGCAGTTCTTC.

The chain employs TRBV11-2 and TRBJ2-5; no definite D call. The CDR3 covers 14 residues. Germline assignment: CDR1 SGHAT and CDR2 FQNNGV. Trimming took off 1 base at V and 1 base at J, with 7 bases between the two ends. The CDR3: CASSLVAVQETQYF. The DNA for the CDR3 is TGTGCCAGCAGCTTAGTGGCGGTCCAAGAGACCCAGTACTTC.